The 25 T cell receptor beta chains below all came from one sample that was sequenced in a study of spatial heterogeneity in lung cancer. Described time point: sample taken at primary tumor resection. Unsorted whole RNA of tumor, nontumor lung or frozen PBMC was sequenced. Via MiXCR, TCRdb re-called the 5' RACE reads, giving one row per CDR3 protein. The sample shows roughly 28,000 distinct CDR3 sequences, more than 8% of them seen only once. The sample was PBMCs, taken at surgery. The origin of the receptors is a female donor with early-stage non-small cell lung cancer.

The sample holds many counts of this clonotype. The chain uses TRBV12-3 or TRBV12-4 and TRBJ2-5; D unclear. Trimming took off 1 base at V and 5 bases at J, with 17 bases between the two ends. The CDR3 is 16 amino acids. CDR3 loop: CASSLGERTASETQYF. The CDR3 DNA follows: TGTGCCAGCAGTTTAGGAGAGCGTACCGCTTCCGAGACCCAGTACTTC.

This clonotype was counted many times. This chain uses TRBV9 with TRBJ2-1; 8 bases are shared with TRBD2. This CDR3 region has 14 residues. The ends lost 3 bases at V and 9 bases at J; junction bases unmatched: 8. From germline, CDR1 is SGDLS and CDR2 YYNGEE. CDR3 DNA: TGTGCCAGCAGCGCCGGGACTAGTAGGACTGAGCAGTTCTTC. It translates to CASSAGTSRTEQFF.

This clonotype was observed many times. V usage is TRBV20-1 and J usage is TRBJ2-7; D uncertain. The CDR3 length is 13 residues. V was cut by 5 bases and J by 6 bases, with 17 bases left in between. Germline CDR1 is DFQATT and CDR2 is SNEGSKA (reference sequence). The CDR3: CSAARPAHPEQYF. CDR3 in DNA: TGCAGTGCTGCGAGGCCGGCCCACCCCGAGCAGTACTTC.

This clonotype was counted ten times or more. The gene calls are TRBV11-2 and TRBJ2-4; TRBD1 matches 7 bases. The CDR3 contains 14 residues. Germline CDR1 and CDR2: SGHAT and FQNNGV. Trimming cost V 6 bases and J 1 base; bases outside gene matches: 3. The CDR3: CASRQGFAKNIQYF. The DNA of the CDR3 is TGTGCCAGCAGACAGGGGTTTGCCAAAAACATTCAGTACTTC.

This clonotype was observed many times. This chain uses TRBV20-1 with TRBJ1-6, with D tentatively TRBD1 (5 bases). The CDR3 runs to 13 residues. Germline CDR1 is DFQATT and CDR2 is SNEGSKA (reference sequence). V lost 0 bases, J lost 9 bases, and 9 bases lay in between. This chain's CDR3 is CSARDHTGSPLHF. For the CDR3, the DNA is TGCAGTGCTAGAGATCACACAGGTTCACCCCTCCACTTT.

This clonotype has a count of ten or more. V usage is TRBV5-1 and J usage is TRBJ2-3; the match to TRBD1 covers 8 bases. CDR3 length equals 13 residues. The V segment lost 3 bases and the J segment 9 bases; nucleotides outside the gene matches: 6. The germline CDR1 and CDR2 sequences are SGHRS and YFSETQ. CDR3 DNA sequence: TGCGCCAGCAGCTCCGGACAGGGCGGAACGCAGTATTTT. Translated: CASSSGQGGTQYF.

The chain joins TRBV7-2 to TRBJ1-1, with D tentatively TRBD1 (5 bases). CDR3 length: 13 residues. Germline V CDR1 and CDR2: SGHTA, FQGNSA. Trimming removed 6 bases at V and 9 bases at J, with 17 bases between. The CDR3 DNA reads as TGTGCCAGCAGTACTTATGGGACCGAACAAGCTTTCTTT. This translates into CASSTYGTEQAFF.

At least ten counts were recorded for this clonotype. V gene TRBV12-3 or TRBV12-4 combines with J gene TRBJ1-6, with D unclear. The CDR3 has 12 residues. V was trimmed by 5 bases and J by 10 bases, leaving 9 bases between them. The CDR3 coding sequence is TGTGCCAGCAGTCGAAAAGGGTCACCCCTCCACTTT. Encoded protein: CASSRKGSPLHF.

This clonotype was detected a few times. V gene TRBV2 combines with J gene TRBJ2-1, with 9 positions matching TRBD1. With 7 bases clipped from V and 4 bases from J, the junction kept 8 bases outside the gene matches. CDR1 SNHLY and CDR2 FYNNEI come from the germline V gene. The CDR3 is 15 residues long. CDR3 sequence (DNA): TGTGCCAGCAAGATTTCCGGGACAGGGTACAATGAGCAGTTCTTC. It specifies CASKISGTGYNEQFF.

This clonotype was recorded many times. The chain's CDR3 is CATSDSGLATTGELFF. The CDR3, as DNA: TGTGCCACCAGCGACAGCGGACTAGCGACAACCGGGGAGCTGTTTTTT. V is TRBV24-1 and J is TRBJ2-2, with 9 bases fitting TRBD2. Germline V gene sequence: CDR1 KGHDR, CDR2 SFDVKD. This CDR3 spans 16 amino acids. The J segment lost 5 bases and the V segment lost 7 bases, leaving 10 bases of the junction unmatched.

The gene calls are TRBV18 and TRBJ1-5, with D possibly matching TRBD1 (6 bases). This CDR3 comprises 15 residues. Germline lookup yields CDR1 KGHSH and CDR2 LQKENI. V was shortened by 5 bases and J by 1 base, with 12 bases between the two germline ends. The CDR3 DNA reads TGTGCCAGCTCAAAGGGGGGCGGCAGCAATCAGCCCCAGCATTTT. Residues: CASSKGGGSNQPQHF.

This clonotype has only a few counts. CDR3 region: CASSSDRVKAGELFF. Written as DNA, the CDR3 is TGTGCCAGCAGCTCGGACAGGGTAAAGGCCGGGGAGCTGTTTTTT. V and J are TRBV5-6 and TRBJ2-2; 8 bases align to TRBD1. Germline V gene lookup returns CDR1 SGHDT and CDR2 YYEEEE. This CDR3 spans 15 amino acids. The J segment lost 6 bases and the V segment lost 3 bases, leaving 7 bases of the junction unmatched.

The gene calls are TRBV28 and TRBJ2-7, with a tentative D call TRBD1 (5 bases). Germline lookup yields CDR1 MDHEN and CDR2 SYDVKM. V lost 2 bases, J lost 2 bases, and 13 bases lay in between. The CDR3 length is 15 residues. The CDR3 DNA reads as TGTGCCAGCAGTTTACCTGCAGGGTCCCCCTACGAGCAGTACTTC. It translates to CASSLPAGSPYEQYF.

This clonotype was detected ten times or more. The chain couples TRBV12-3 or TRBV12-4 to TRBJ1-3, with 8 bases lining up with TRBD1. Losses at the gene ends were 6 bases for V and 2 bases for J; bases not matched to a gene: 3. The CDR3 is made up of 14 amino acids. CDR3 sequence (DNA): TGTGCCAGCAGAACAGGGGGTACTGGAAACACCATATATTTT. Translated: CASRTGGTGNTIYF.

By share, this clonotype ranks as medium-sized. The genes are TRBV7-9 and TRBJ2-1; the D call may be TRBD1 or TRBD2 (6 bases each). The length of the CDR3 is 13 residues. Germline-derived CDR1 and CDR2 are SEHNR and FQNEAQ (reference sequence). V shed 5 bases and J shed 9 bases, with 14 bases lying between them. Written as DNA, the CDR3 is TGTGCCAGCAGCCAAGGGGGGCCCGGTGAGCAGTTCTTC. Protein: CASSQGGPGEQFF.

This clonotype was seen repeatedly, ten times or more. The CDR3 reads CASTPDGTSGTYIQYF. CDR3 in DNA: TGTGCCAGCACCCCAGACGGGACTAGCGGGACGTACATTCAGTACTTC. The chain combines TRBV6-5 with TRBJ2-4; TRBD2 matches at 13 bases. The CDR3 sequence is 16 residues long. Germline loops: CDR1 MNHEY, CDR2 SVGAGI. The V segment lost 7 bases and the J segment 8 bases; nucleotides outside the gene matches: 11.

The chain couples TRBV5-1 to TRBJ2-3; D perhaps matches TRBD1 (5 bases). V was clipped by 7 bases and J by 0 bases, with 9 bases between them. This CDR3 contains 13 residues. The germline CDR1 and CDR2 sequences are SGHRS and YFSETQ. The DNA of the CDR3 is TGCGCCAGCGGGGCGGCTAGCACAGATACGCAGTATTTT. The encoded protein is CASGAASTDTQYF. The full variable domain, its missing parts supplied by reference TRBV5-1 and TRBJ2-3, is KAGVTQTPRYLIKTRGQQVTLSCSPISGHRSVSWYQQTPGQGLQFLFEYFSETQRNKGNFPGRFSGRQFSNSRSEMNVSTLELGDSALYLCASGAASTDTQYFGPGTRLTVL.

This clonotype was picked up many times. This chain connects TRBV25-1 to TRBJ2-1; D is possibly TRBD2 (5 bases). CDR1 is MGHDK, CDR2 SYGVNS, per germline. V was shortened by 8 bases and J by 6 bases, with 8 bases between the two germline ends. The CDR3 extends over 11 amino acids. The CDR3 nucleotides are TGTGCCAGCGGGAGAATCAATGAGCAGTTCTTC. Its translation is CASGRINEQFF.

V usage is TRBV27 and J usage is TRBJ2-7, with D possibly being TRBD2 (5 bases). Trimming shortened V by 6 bases and J by 6 bases, and 12 bases separated the two germline ends. Germline lookup yields CDR1 MNHEY and CDR2 SMNVEV (reference sequence). This CDR3 region has 12 residues. In DNA, the CDR3 is TGTGCCAGCAGCTCCTTAGCGAGCGAGCAGTACTTC. Its protein is CASSSLASEQYF.

This clonotype was counted many times. The rearrangement uses TRBV7-9 and TRBJ2-2; D might be TRBD2 (5 bases). Germline assignment: CDR1 SEHNR and CDR2 FQNEAQ (reference sequence). V lost 3 bases, J lost 5 bases, and 16 bases lay in between. CDR3 length: 16 residues. CDR3: CASSLPPRTSTGELFF. The DNA for the CDR3 is TGTGCCAGCAGCTTGCCCCCCAGGACTTCTACCGGGGAGCTGTTTTTT.

This clonotype was seen a handful of times. The chain is built from TRBV7-8 and TRBJ2-1; 9 bases fit TRBD2. Germline-derived CDR1 and CDR2 are SGHVS and FQNEAQ. The V gene end was trimmed by 6 bases and the J gene end by 7 bases; junction bases not matched to a gene: 10. CDR3 length: 15 amino acids. This CDR3 is CASSRAGGPRNEQFF. The DNA of the CDR3 is TGTGCCAGCAGTCGAGCGGGAGGCCCTCGGAATGAGCAGTTCTTC. Combining the CDR3 with reference TRBV7-8 and TRBJ2-1 gives the whole variable domain GAGVSQSPRYKVAKRGQDVALRCDPISGHVSLFWYQQALGQGPEFLTYFQNEAQLDKSGLPSDRFFAERPEGSVSTLKIQRTQQEDSAVYLCASSRAGGPRNEQFFGPGTRLTVL.

This clonotype has at least ten counts. This chain joins TRBV27 and TRBJ2-2; D is unresolved. Germline V gene lookup returns CDR1 MNHEY and CDR2 SMNVEV (reference sequence). The V gene lost 5 bases and the J gene lost 9 bases, with 13 bases spanning the gap. The CDR3 loop spans 13 amino acids. As DNA, the CDR3 is TGTGCCAGCAGTCTAACCCAGAATCGGGAGCTGTTTTTT. Translating gives CASSLTQNRELFF.

This clonotype came up many times. This chain connects TRBV19 to TRBJ1-5; D ambiguous. Deletions cut 0 bases from V and 5 bases from J, with 5 bases between. Germline lookup yields CDR1 LNHDA and CDR2 SQIVND (reference sequence). This CDR3 is built from 13 residues. This chain's CDR3 is CASSIDGDQPQHF. The CDR3 nucleotides read TGTGCCAGTAGTATAGATGGGGATCAGCCCCAGCATTTT.

V and J are TRBV4-1 and TRBJ2-7, with 12 bases identical to TRBD2. This CDR3 contains 15 residues. CDR1 and CDR2 (germline): MGHRA, YSYEKL. V lost 1 base, J lost 4 bases, and 2 bases stayed unmatched. The CDR3 DNA follows: TGCGCCAGCAGCCAAGGACTAGCGGGAGCATACGAGCAGTACTTC. It yields the protein CASSQGLAGAYEQYF.

V gene TRBV2 combines with J gene TRBJ1-5, with 8 bases identical to TRBD1. The CDR3 runs to 15 residues. Germline CDR1 SNHLY, CDR2 FYNNEI. The V segment lost 7 bases and the J segment 11 bases; nucleotides outside the gene matches: 16. The CDR3 region is CASTKNRGFSFSQHF. As DNA, the CDR3 is TGTGCCAGCACCAAAAACAGGGGGTTTTCTTTTTCCCAGCATTTT. The variable domain in full, with the rest retrieved from reference TRBV2 and TRBJ1-5, is EPEVTQTPSHQVTQMGQEVILRCVPISNHLYFYWYRQILGQKVEFLVSFYNNEISEKSEIFDDQFSVERPDGSNFTLKIRSTKLEDSAMYFCASTKNRGFSFSQHFGDGTRLSIL.